The clone carrying this TCR beta chain appeared a single time. Antigen: not known. This specimen comes from a study of T cells after posttransplantation cyclophosphamide. Study-wide points: Later blood repertoires were often dominated by clones from the donor CD8+ memory compartment.

Trimming took 7 bases from V and 3 from J; bases not matched to a gene: 7. There are 14 residues in the CDR3. Germline V gives CDR1 SNHLY, CDR2 FYNNEI. Controls had myeloablative marrow grafts with methotrexate and calcineurin inhibitor, sampled at 1 year. The repertoire was sequenced with immunoSEQ multiplex PCR; TCRdb's copy has only in-frame clones and lacks some. The profile covers roughly 21,000 clones, with just over 85% appearing a single time and roughly 2.2% taken by the ten largest. This specimen consisted of PBMCs, obtained around 53 weeks after allogeneic stem cell transplant with calcineurin inhibitor and methotrexate. The origin of this receptor is a female patient in her 30s who received an allogeneic stem cell transplant from an unrelated donor, was CMV-positive, and had acute and chronic GVHD. Some T cells may arise from the graft donor. V and J are TRBV2 and TRBJ1-1; 8 positions agree with TRBD1. The DNA of the CDR3 is TGTGCCAGCAATCAGGACAGGGCAGACACTGAAGCTTTCTTT. Its translation is CASNQDRADTEAFF. The whole variable domain, filled in from reference TRBV2 and TRBJ1-1, reads EPEVTQTPSHQVTQMGQEVILRCVPISNHLYFYWYRQILGQKVEFLVSFYNNEISEKSEIFDDQFSVERPDGSNFTLKIRSTKLEDSAMYFCASNQDRADTEAFFGQGTRLTVV.